Below, 20 T cell receptor beta chains from the same sample are listed, as sequenced in a study of cytomegalovirus exposure and HLA in healthy donors. Amplification used 60 Vbeta primers and 13 Jbeta primers. Sequencing used immunoSEQ multiplex PCR; TCRdb keeps in-frame clones, though not all of them. This table holds tens of thousands of clones, under 65% found once. Source material: PBMCs. The receptor source for this set is a male donor in good health and CMV-seropositive.

The chain is built from TRBV6-5 and TRBJ1-1; D perhaps matches TRBD1 (5 bases). This CDR3 has 16 residues. The germline CDR1 and CDR2 sequences are MNHEY and SVGAGI. The germline V and J ends were trimmed by 2 bases and 1 base, with 14 bases remaining between them. CDR3 in DNA: TGTGCCAGCAGTTACGACGGGGGACGGCCGAACACTGAAGCTTTCTTT. Protein sequence: CASSYDGGRPNTEAFF.

This clone showed up just a few times. The genes are TRBV2 and TRBJ1-6; the D is unclear. Germline V lookup: CDR1 SNHLY, CDR2 FYNNEI. The V gene lost 5 bases and the J gene lost 5 bases, with 10 bases spanning the gap. The CDR3 is 14 residues long. This chain's CDR3 is CASSPRSNNSPLHF. The CDR3 DNA reads TGTGCCAGCAGTCCTAGGAGTAATAATTCACCCCTCCACTTT.

This clone was counted a few times. The chain joins TRBV19 to TRBJ1-1; 7 bases are a match to TRBD1. Germline lookup yields CDR1 LNHDA and CDR2 SQIVND (reference sequence). The CDR3 runs 16 residues. J was trimmed by 4 bases and V by 5 bases; bases with no gene match: 13. The CDR3 loop reads CASSPPSGGSSTEAFF. CDR3 nucleotide sequence: TGTGCCAGTAGTCCTCCTTCAGGGGGGTCGAGCACTGAAGCTTTCTTT.

This rearrangement joins TRBV14 to TRBJ2-7, with TRBD1 identical over 9 bases. The CDR3 consists of 14 residues. Germline CDR1 reads SGHDN; CDR2 reads FVKESK. Unmatched junction bases numbered 5, after V lost 4 bases and J lost 4 bases. The CDR3 bases are TGTGCCAGCAGCCCGGACAGGGGCGTATACGAGCAGTACTTC. Its translation is CASSPDRGVYEQYF.

This clone was seen just once. The chain recombines TRBV30 with TRBJ2-7, with TRBD1 identical over 8 bases. CDR1 is GTSNPN, CDR2 SVGIG, per germline (reference sequence). The CDR3 extends over 15 amino acids. Unmatched junction bases numbered 11, after V lost 3 bases and J lost 4 bases. The CDR3 DNA reads TGTGCCTGGAGCCTGACTACAGGGGGTCCATACGAGCAGTACTTC. Translation: CAWSLTTGGPYEQYF.

J is TRBJ1-1 and V is TRBV19; tentatively, D is TRBD1 (5 bases). CDR1 and CDR2 (germline): LNHDA, SQIVND (reference sequence). The CDR3 runs 14 residues. V lost 5 bases to trimming and J lost 0 bases, with 10 bases between them. The CDR3 loop is CASSATAMNTEAFF. Written as DNA, the CDR3 is TGTGCCAGTAGTGCGACAGCAATGAACACTGAAGCTTTCTTT.

In regard to this clone: The CDR3 ends on some other residue instead of the conserved phenylalanine or tryptophan, so this is likely a read error. The limits of the CDR3 on the DNA are not certain, so only TCRdb's listed CDR3 is given. The chain combines TRBV4-3 with TRBJ2-7; the table calls TRBD1, which could not be checked here. The CDR3 contains 13 residues when both ends are counted. Germline V gene data show CDR1 as LGHNA and CDR2 as YSLEER. The CDR3 protein is CASSQAPRTSARM.

This clone has only a few counts. This rearrangement joins TRBV5-1 to TRBJ2-2; 7 bases are shared with TRBD1. The ends lost 8 bases at V and 5 bases at J; junction bases unmatched: 6. The length of the CDR3 is 13 residues. Germline CDR1 reads SGHRS; CDR2 reads YFSETQ. The CDR3 nucleotides are TGCGCCAGTACGGACAGGTTAACCGGGGAGCTGTTTTTT. Amino acids: CASTDRLTGELFF.

The chain uses TRBV5-6 and TRBJ2-7, with D possibly matching TRBD2 (6 bases). Germline lookup yields CDR1 SGHDT and CDR2 YYEEEE. The length of the CDR3 is 15 residues. V was clipped by 0 bases and J by 7 bases, with 17 bases between them. The CDR3: CASSLEVFRGKEQYF. CDR3 nucleotides: TGTGCCAGCAGCTTGGAGGTGTTCCGGGGGAAAGAGCAGTACTTC.

This clone came up a few times. Sequence at one end of the junction differs from germline and may be a read error. This chain links TRBV9 with TRBJ2-7; 13 positions match TRBD2. Per the germline V gene, CDR1 is SGDLS and CDR2 is YYNGEE. The CDR3 totals 14 residues. CDR3 bases: TGTGCCAGCAGCGTCGGGACTAGCGGGACCGATGTTAGTTTC. It translates to CASSVGTSGTDVSF.

The genes are TRBV28 and TRBJ1-2; D uncertain. The CDR3 has 13 residues. The V gene's germline CDR1 is MDHEN and CDR2 SYDVKM. Trimming shortened V by 5 bases and J by 3 bases, and 10 bases separated the two germline ends. The CDR3 reads CASSPRGYYGYTF. The CDR3 coding sequence is TGTGCCAGCAGTCCTAGAGGGTACTATGGCTACACCTTC.

This clone came up many times. V and J are TRBV19 and TRBJ1-1; D is ambiguous. Germline lookup yields CDR1 LNHDA and CDR2 SQIVND (reference sequence). The CDR3 loop spans 12 amino acids. Trimming removed 7 bases at V and 4 bases at J, with 10 bases between. The DNA for the CDR3 is TGTGCCAGTACCTCGGGATTCACTGAAGCTTTCTTT. Translation: CASTSGFTEAFF.

This clone was observed a few times. The rearrangement uses TRBV10-3 and TRBJ2-7, with D perhaps matching TRBD1 (6 bases). This CDR3 contains 17 residues. Germline V gene lookup returns CDR1 ENHRY and CDR2 SYGVKD. Trimming left V 6 bases short and J 2 bases short, with 23 bases between. CDR3 amino acids: CAISSFTGSQAPYEQYF. Here the CDR3 DNA reads TGTGCCATCAGCTCCTTTACAGGGTCCCAGGCCCCCTACGAGCAGTACTTC.

This chain connects TRBV27 to TRBJ1-1, with TRBD1 as a possible D gene (6 bases). V lost 2 bases to trimming and J lost 3 bases, with 13 bases between them. The CDR3 is made up of 15 amino acids. Germline CDR1 MNHEY, CDR2 SMNVEV (reference sequence). The CDR3 here is CASSLGGGGYTEAFF. The CDR3 DNA follows: TGTGCCAGCAGTTTAGGGGGAGGGGGGTACACTGAAGCTTTCTTT.

The chain has TRBV4-3 and TRBJ2-3; 7 nucleotides line up with TRBD2. Trimming cost V 0 bases and J 2 bases; bases outside gene matches: 11. This CDR3 spans 18 amino acids. CDR1 LGHNA and CDR2 YSLEER come from the germline V gene. The CDR3 sequence: CASSQEPAGLGNTDTQYF. In DNA, the CDR3 is TGCGCCAGCAGCCAAGAGCCAGCGGGGCTGGGGAACACAGATACGCAGTATTTT.

This chain joins TRBV5-1 and TRBJ2-3, with 10 bases lining up with TRBD2. Germline trimming cut 0 bases from V and 0 bases from J; bases unmatched to any gene: 4. CDR1 and CDR2 from the germline V gene are SGHRS and YFSETQ. CDR3 length: 17 amino acids. The CDR3 DNA is TGCGCCAGCAGCTTGGGGACTAGCGGTTCTAGCACAGATACGCAGTATTTT. The encoded protein is CASSLGTSGSSTDTQYF.

This clone turned up a few times. This chain connects TRBV5-5 to TRBJ2-7; 7 bases are shared with TRBD1. Germline lookup yields CDR1 SGHKS and CDR2 YYEKEE (reference sequence). CDR3 length: 18 residues. Trimming removed 0 bases from V and 3 bases from J; junction bases left unmatched: 15. CDR3 in DNA: TGTGCCAGCAGCTTGGGGACCTCCGTAGGACAGGTACACTACGAGCAGTACTTC. This translates into CASSLGTSVGQVHYEQYF.

This clone has just one count. The V gene is TRBV9, the J gene TRBJ2-3; D is perhaps TRBD1 (5 bases). V lost 0 bases and J 2 bases, leaving 13 bases between the germline ends. The V gene's germline CDR1 is SGDLS and CDR2 YYNGEE. CDR3 size: 16 residues. In DNA form, the CDR3 reads TGTGCCAGCAGCGTAGAGTCTATGGGGCCCACAGATACGCAGTATTTT. This sequence encodes CASSVESMGPTDTQYF.

The J gene is TRBJ1-3, the V gene TRBV29-1; weak D call: TRBD1 (5 bases). Trimming pared 5 bases from V and 3 bases from J, leaving 8 bases between. CDR1 is SQVTM, CDR2 ANQGSEA, per germline. This CDR3 spans 12 amino acids. CDR3 bases: TGCAGCGTTTTGGGGGGTGGAAACACCATATATTTT. Its translation: CSVLGGGNTIYF.

CDR3 region: CASTPWGQGEAFF. Written as DNA, the CDR3 is TGTGCCAGCACTCCGTGGGGACAGGGGGAAGCTTTCTTT. The rearrangement links TRBV6-6 to TRBJ1-1; 10 bases match TRBD1. The junction had 7 bases not matched to a gene; V was cut back by 7 bases and J by 8 bases. The CDR3 is 13 amino acids. In germline, CDR1 is MNHNY, CDR2 SVGAGI (reference sequence).